This TCR beta chain was recorded in a study of glioma-infiltrating T cells. At the level of the study: Sequencing aimed for roughly 4.5- to 11-fold coverage of about 940,000 peripheral T cells.

TCR alpha and beta CDR3 regions were amplified from RNA using iRepertoire nested multiplex PCR. TCRdb reanalysed the multiplex PCR reads using MiXCR and keeps one entry per CDR3 protein. The repertoire consists of more than 350,000 distinct CDR3 sequences, with approximately 42% occurring once and the leading ten covering around 11%. This CDR3 is 13 amino acids long. With 8 bases removed from V and 2 bases from J, the gap between germline ends came to 13 bases. Looked up from germline, CDR1 is MNHEY and CDR2 is SVGEGT. This clonotype was observed at least ten times. The chain joins TRBV6-2 or TRBV6-3 to TRBJ2-7; perhaps TRBD1 as D (6 bases). The clonotype was recovered from a human donor with low-grade glioma or glioblastoma, undergoing nonglioma brain surgery, or in good health (not recorded which). Input material: glioma tissue, nonneoplastic brain tissue, or PBMCs (not recorded which). CDR3 sequence: CASCRDTAYEQYF. CDR3 coding DNA: TGTGCCAGCTGCCGGGACACCGCCTACGAGCAGTACTTC.